This is a list of T cell receptor beta chains from one sample in a study of T cells in Graves' hyperthyroidism and ophthalmopathy. Each CDR3 protein is one row after TCRdb ran MiXCR on the multiplex PCR reads. The sample holds about 570,000 distinct CDR3 sequences; about 45% are singletons and the top ten take 19%. The sample consisted of peripheral blood or thyroid tissue (not recorded which). These receptors were obtained from an adult woman with Graves' disease, either hyperthyroidism or ophthalmopathy (not recorded which). The CDR3 runs from the conserved cysteine through the conserved F or W. Each record gives: V gene, clone size, D gene, J gene, CDR3 protein, CDR3 DNA. D genes are given only for firm matches. The size entry is marked missing in some rows and otherwise reads once, few, many or a size class.

V: TRBV7-2
size: many
D: .
J: TRBJ2-5
CDR3: CASSRSEKTQYF
DNA: TGTGCCAGCAGCCGAAGTGAAAAGACCCAGTACTTC

V: TRBV20-1
size: .
D: TRBD1
J: TRBJ1-2
CDR3: CSAGWGQRVGYTF
DNA: TGCAGTGCTGGGTGGGGACAGCGAGTTGGCTACACCTTC

V: TRBV9
size: .
D: TRBD2
J: TRBJ2-5
CDR3: CASSEGLDYQETQYW
DNA: TGTGCCAGCAGCGAGGGACTAGACTACCAAGAGACCCAGTACTGG

V: TRBV25-1
size: .
D: .
J: TRBJ2-7
CDR3: CARSLAYEQYF
DNA: TGTGCTAGATCCCTAGCGTACGAGCAGTACTTC

V: TRBV24-1
size: many
D: TRBD1
J: TRBJ1-5
CDR3: CATGTGHPGNQPQHF
DNA: TGTGCCACCGGGACAGGGCATCCGGGCAATCAGCCCCAGCATTTT

V: TRBV28
size: few
D: TRBD2
J: TRBJ2-5
CDR3: CASSFSDGFGGSETQYF
DNA: TGTGCCAGCAGTTTTTCTGACGGGTTTGGCGGGAGTGAGACCCAGTACTTC

V: TRBV12-3/TRBV12-4
size: many
D: TRBD1
J: TRBJ1-5
CDR3: CASSQGVKSYPQHF
DNA: TGTGCCAGCAGCCAGGGGGTCAAATCTTACCCCCAGCATTTT

V: TRBV10-3
size: .
D: .
J: TRBJ2-7
CDR3: CAISARGPGAYEQYF
DNA: TGTGCCATCAGTGCTAGAGGGCCTGGGGCCTACGAGCAGTACTTC

V: TRBV10-1
size: .
D: .
J: TRBJ2-3
CDR3: CASSPLGTDTQYF
DNA: TGCGCCAGCAGTCCCCTGGGCACAGATACGCAGTATTTT

V: TRBV10-3
size: .
D: TRBD1
J: TRBJ2-2
CDR3: CASSLGLAGQAGELFF
DNA: TGTGCCAGCAGCTTAGGCCTTGCGGGACAGGCCGGGGAGCTGTTTTTT

V: TRBV29-1
size: once
D: .
J: TRBJ1-3
CDR3: CSVEARRNTIYF
DNA: TGCAGCGTTGAAGCTCGAAGAAACACCATATATTTT

V: TRBV10-3
size: .
D: TRBD2
J: TRBJ2-7
CDR3: CAIMNLAGPRVQYF
DNA: TGTGCCATCATGAATCTAGCGGGACCCAGAGTGCAGTACTTC

V: TRBV15
size: .
D: .
J: TRBJ2-1
CDR3: CATSRVGIGMREQFF
DNA: TGTGCCACCAGCAGAGTGGGGATCGGAATGCGTGAGCAGTTCTTC

V: TRBV5-1
size: .
D: .
J: TRBJ2-2
CDR3: CASSPWTPNTGELFF
DNA: TGCGCCAGCAGCCCGTGGACGCCGAACACCGGGGAGCTGTTTTTT

V: TRBV10-3
size: .
D: .
J: TRBJ2-1
CDR3: CAISIRTSSYNEQFF
DNA: TGTGCCATCTCTATCCGGACGAGCTCCTACAATGAGCAGTTCTTC

V: TRBV6-6
size: many
D: .
J: TRBJ1-1
CDR3: CAGLRGNTEAFF
DNA: TGTGCCGGACTTCGCGGGAACACTGAAGCTTTCTTT

V: TRBV29-1
size: .
D: .
J: TRBJ2-7
CDR3: CSVGDVSYEQYF
DNA: TGCAGCGTTGGGGACGTATCCTACGAGCAGTACTTC

V: TRBV24-1
size: few
D: .
J: TRBJ2-1
CDR3: CATSDLPGGEQFF
DNA: TGTGCCACCAGTGATTTGCCCGGGGGTGAGCAGTTCTTC

V: TRBV28
size: .
D: TRBD1
J: TRBJ1-1
CDR3: CATALGQALEAFF
DNA: TGTGCCACCGCACTGGGACAGGCACTTGAAGCTTTCTTT

V: TRBV28
size: few
D: .
J: TRBJ1-1
CDR3: CASSFVEGPFEAFF
DNA: TGTGCCAGCAGTTTTGTTGAAGGTCCTTTTGAAGCTTTCTTT

V: TRBV7-2
size: .
D: .
J: TRBJ2-7
CDR3: CASSLMAAEQYF
DNA: TGTGCCAGCAGCTTAATGGCGGCTGAGCAGTACTTC

V: TRBV5-1
size: few
D: .
J: TRBJ1-1
CDR3: CASSTGPRPLAFF
DNA: TGCGCCAGCAGCACCGGACCGCGGCCGTTGGCTTTCTTT